A selection of T cell receptor beta chains follows, all from one sample in a study of shared clonotypes between healthy human individuals. The data were produced by immunoSEQ multiplex PCR, yet TCRdb's version contains in-frame clones alone and is incomplete. The table lists about 1 million clones, about 77% of them singletons, with nearly 1.5% in the top ten. Source material: memory CD4+ T cells sorted from blood. The receptor set was obtained from a young man in good health. Both conserved end residues are trimmed from each CDR3. A D gene is named only where the DNA matches it firmly. The size of a clone is reported for some rows only, either as once, few or many, or as a class for expanded clones.

d_gene,j_gene,abundance,v_gene,CDR3aa
-,TRBJ1-1,-,TRBV28,ASSLAPGARANTEAF
TRBD2,TRBJ2-2,-,TRBV7-9,ASSFRLAGESGELF
-,TRBJ1-1,few,TRBV5-4,ASGQLLNTEAF
TRBD1,TRBJ2-7,-,TRBV7-2,ASSLDRGEQY
-,TRBJ1-4,-,TRBV28,ASSLSSEKLF
-,TRBJ1-2,-,TRBV2,ASSGRGGYGYT
TRBD2,TRBJ2-3,-,TRBV10-3,AISDLSPRESTDTQY
-,TRBJ1-1,many,TRBV5-1,ASSRSTQNTEAF
-,TRBJ2-7,-,TRBV7-6,ASSLGADTYEQY
-,TRBJ2-7,once,TRBV10-3,AISNSGEQY
TRBD1,TRBJ1-6,-,TRBV19,ASSMLQGSSYNSPLH
-,TRBJ1-6,-,TRBV9,ASSEPRGRVSSYNSPLH
TRBD2,TRBJ2-1,-,TRBV10-2,ASGTSGASSYNEQF
-,TRBJ2-3,-,TRBV6-1,ASSAYRGTDTQY
TRBD1,TRBJ2-5,-,TRBV5-6,ASRSRQGWKTQY
TRBD1,TRBJ2-7,-,TRBV5-6,ASSLDRGGYEQY
-,TRBJ1-5,many,TRBV28,ASSFGGHGQPQH
-,TRBJ2-1,few,TRBV19,ASTQPGGGASYNEQF
-,TRBJ2-3,-,TRBV30,AWSRGAVRVNTDTQY
-,TRBJ2-7,-,TRBV7-9,ASSLIATGSSYEQY
-,TRBJ1-6,-,TRBV6-5,ASSLLDGGHSPLH
TRBD2,TRBJ2-1,-,TRBV18,ASSPPDGTSAKQF
TRBD2,TRBJ2-7,-,TRBV10-1,ASSERLAVYEQY
TRBD2,TRBJ2-2,once,TRBV5-1,ASSPGLAGTGELF
TRBD1,TRBJ2-7,-,TRBV28,ASSPPGTGSYEQY
-,TRBJ2-7,-,TRBV18,ASSPREGGIGEQY
-,TRBJ2-3,-,TRBV5-1,ASSPTGKSADTQY
-,TRBJ2-5,-,TRBV18,ASSQGGQETQY